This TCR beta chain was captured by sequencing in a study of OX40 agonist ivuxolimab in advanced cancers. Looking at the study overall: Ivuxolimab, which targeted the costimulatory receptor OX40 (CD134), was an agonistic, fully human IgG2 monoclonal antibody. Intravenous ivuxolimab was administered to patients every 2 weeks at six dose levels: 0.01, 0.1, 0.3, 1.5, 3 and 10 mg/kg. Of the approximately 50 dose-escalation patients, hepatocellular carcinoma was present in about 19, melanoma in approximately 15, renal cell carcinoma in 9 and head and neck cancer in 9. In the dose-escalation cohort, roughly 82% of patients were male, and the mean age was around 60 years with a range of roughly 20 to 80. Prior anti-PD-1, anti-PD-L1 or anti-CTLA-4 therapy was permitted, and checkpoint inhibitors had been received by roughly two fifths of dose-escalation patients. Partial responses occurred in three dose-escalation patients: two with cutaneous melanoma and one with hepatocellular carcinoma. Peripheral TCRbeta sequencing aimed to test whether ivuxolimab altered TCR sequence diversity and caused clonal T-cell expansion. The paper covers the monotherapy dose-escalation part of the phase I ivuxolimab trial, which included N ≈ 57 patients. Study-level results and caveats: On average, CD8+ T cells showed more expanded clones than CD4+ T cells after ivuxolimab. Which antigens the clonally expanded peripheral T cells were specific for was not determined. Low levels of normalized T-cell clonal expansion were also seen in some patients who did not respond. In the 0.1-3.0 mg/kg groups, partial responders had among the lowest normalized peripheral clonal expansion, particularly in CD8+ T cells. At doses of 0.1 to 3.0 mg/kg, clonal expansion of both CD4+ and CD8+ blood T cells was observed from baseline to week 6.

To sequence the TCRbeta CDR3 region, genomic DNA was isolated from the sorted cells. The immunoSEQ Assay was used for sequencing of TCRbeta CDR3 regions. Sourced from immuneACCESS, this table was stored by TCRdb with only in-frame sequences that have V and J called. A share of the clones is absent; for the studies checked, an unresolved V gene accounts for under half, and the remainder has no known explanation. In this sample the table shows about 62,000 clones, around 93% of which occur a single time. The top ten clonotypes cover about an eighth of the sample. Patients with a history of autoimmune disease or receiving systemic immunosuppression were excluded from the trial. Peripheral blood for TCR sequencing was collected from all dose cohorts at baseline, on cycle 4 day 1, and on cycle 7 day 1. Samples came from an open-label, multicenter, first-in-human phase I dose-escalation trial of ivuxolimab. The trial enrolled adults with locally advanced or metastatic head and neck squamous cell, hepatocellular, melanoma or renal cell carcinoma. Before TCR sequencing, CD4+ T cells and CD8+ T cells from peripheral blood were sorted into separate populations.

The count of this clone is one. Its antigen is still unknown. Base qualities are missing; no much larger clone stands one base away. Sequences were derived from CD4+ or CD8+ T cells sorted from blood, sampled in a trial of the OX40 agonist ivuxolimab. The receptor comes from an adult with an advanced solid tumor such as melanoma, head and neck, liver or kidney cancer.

CDR3 sequence: CASSIADTPNTEAFF. The nucleotides read TGTGCCAGTAGTATAGCTGACACCCCGAACACTGAAGCTTTCTTT. The chain is assembled from TRBV19 and TRBJ1-1; the D gene is not confidently resolved. Deletion took 1 base off V and 1 base off J, with a span of 10 bases between the germline ends. CDR1 and CDR2, per the germline V gene (reference sequence), are LNHDA and SQIVND. The CDR3, cysteine through phenylalanine, is 15 amino acids long. The retained sequence is limited to the CDR3, 45 bases, with the frame set at the first base.